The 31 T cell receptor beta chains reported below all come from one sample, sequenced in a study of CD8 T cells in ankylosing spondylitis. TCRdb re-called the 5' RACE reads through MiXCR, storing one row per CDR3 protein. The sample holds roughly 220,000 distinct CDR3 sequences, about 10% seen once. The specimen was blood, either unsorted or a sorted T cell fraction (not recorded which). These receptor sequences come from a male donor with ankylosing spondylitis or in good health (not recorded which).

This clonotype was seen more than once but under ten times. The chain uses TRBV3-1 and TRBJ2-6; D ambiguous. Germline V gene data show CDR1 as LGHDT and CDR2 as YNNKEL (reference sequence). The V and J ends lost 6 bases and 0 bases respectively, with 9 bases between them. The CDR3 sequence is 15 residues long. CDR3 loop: CASSRSSSGANVLTF. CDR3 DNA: TGTGCCAGCAGTCGCTCTTCCTCTGGGGCCAACGTCCTGACTTTC.

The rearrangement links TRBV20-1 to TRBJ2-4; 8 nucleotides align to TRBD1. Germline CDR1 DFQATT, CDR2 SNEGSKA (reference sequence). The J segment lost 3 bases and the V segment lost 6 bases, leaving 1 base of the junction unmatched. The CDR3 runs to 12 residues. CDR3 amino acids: CSAGTGKNIQYF. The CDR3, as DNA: TGCAGTGCAGGGACAGGCAAAAACATTCAGTACTTC.

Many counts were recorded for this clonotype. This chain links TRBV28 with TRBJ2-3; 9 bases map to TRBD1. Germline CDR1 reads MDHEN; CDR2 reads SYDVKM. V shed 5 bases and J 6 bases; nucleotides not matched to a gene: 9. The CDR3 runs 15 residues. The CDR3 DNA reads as TGTGCCAGCAGTCGAAAGACAGGGGGAAGGGATACGCAGTATTTT. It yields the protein CASSRKTGGRDTQYF.

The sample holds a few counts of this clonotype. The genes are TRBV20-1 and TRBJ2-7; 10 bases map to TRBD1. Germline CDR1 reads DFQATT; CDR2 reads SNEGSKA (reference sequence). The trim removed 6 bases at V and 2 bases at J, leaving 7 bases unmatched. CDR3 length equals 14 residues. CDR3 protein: CSAEDRGITYEQYF. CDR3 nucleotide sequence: TGCAGTGCCGAGGACAGGGGGATCACCTACGAGCAGTACTTC.

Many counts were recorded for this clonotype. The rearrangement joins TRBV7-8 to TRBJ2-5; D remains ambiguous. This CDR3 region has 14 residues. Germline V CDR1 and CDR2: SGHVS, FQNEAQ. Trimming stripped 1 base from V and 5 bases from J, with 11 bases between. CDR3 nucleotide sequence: TGTGCCAGCAGCTTAGGAGGTAGTGCGGAGACCCAGTACTTC. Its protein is CASSLGGSAETQYF. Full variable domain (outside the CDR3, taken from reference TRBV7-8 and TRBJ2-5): GAGVSQSPRYKVAKRGQDVALRCDPISGHVSLFWYQQALGQGPEFLTYFQNEAQLDKSGLPSDRFFAERPEGSVSTLKIQRTQQEDSAVYLCASSLGGSAETQYFGPGTRLLVL.

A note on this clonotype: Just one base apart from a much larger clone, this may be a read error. The CDR3 region is CASSTPQGGGETQYF. The CDR3 DNA reads as TGCGCCAGCAGCACACCACAGGGGGGTGGAGAGACCCAGTACTTC. V is TRBV5-1 and J is TRBJ2-5; 8 positions agree with TRBD1. In germline, CDR1 is SGHRS, CDR2 YFSETQ. The length of the CDR3 is 15 residues. Unmatched junction bases numbered 9, after V lost 4 bases and J lost 4 bases.

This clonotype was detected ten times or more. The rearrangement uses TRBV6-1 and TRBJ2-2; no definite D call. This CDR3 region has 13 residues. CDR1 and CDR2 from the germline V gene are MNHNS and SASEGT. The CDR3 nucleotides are TGTGCGGTGGGCAGTTTGAACACCGGGGAGCTGTTTTTT. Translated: CAVGSLNTGELFF.

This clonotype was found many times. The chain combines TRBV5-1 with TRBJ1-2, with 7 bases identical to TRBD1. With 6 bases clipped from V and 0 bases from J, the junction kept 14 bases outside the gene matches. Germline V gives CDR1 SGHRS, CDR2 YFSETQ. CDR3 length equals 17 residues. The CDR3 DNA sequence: TGCGCCAGCATACCTCAAATCGACAGGGTCGCTAACTATGGCTACACCTTC. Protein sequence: CASIPQIDRVANYGYTF.

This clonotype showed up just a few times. The CDR3 coding sequence is TGTGCCAGCAGCACCCGGACAGAGAACACTGAAGCTTTCTTT. Translating gives CASSTRTENTEAFF. The genes are TRBV7-9 and TRBJ1-1; D might be TRBD1 (6 bases). Germline assignment: CDR1 SEHNR and CDR2 FQNEAQ (reference sequence). Trimming took 5 bases from V and 1 from J, leaving 11 bases between them. CDR3 length: 14 residues.

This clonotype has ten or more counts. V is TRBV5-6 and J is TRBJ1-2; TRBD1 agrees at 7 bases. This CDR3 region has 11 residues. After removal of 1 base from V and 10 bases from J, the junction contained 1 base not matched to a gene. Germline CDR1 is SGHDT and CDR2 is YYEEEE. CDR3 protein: CASSLTGVYTF. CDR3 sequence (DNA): TGTGCCAGCAGCTTGACAGGGGTCTACACCTTC.

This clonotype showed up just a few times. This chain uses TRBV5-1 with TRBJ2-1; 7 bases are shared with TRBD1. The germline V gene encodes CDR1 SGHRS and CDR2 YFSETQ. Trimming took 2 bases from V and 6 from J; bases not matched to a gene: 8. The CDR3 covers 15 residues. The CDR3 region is CASSLRQGSSNEQFF. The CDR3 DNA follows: TGCGCCAGCAGCTTAAGACAGGGAAGTAGCAATGAGCAGTTCTTC.

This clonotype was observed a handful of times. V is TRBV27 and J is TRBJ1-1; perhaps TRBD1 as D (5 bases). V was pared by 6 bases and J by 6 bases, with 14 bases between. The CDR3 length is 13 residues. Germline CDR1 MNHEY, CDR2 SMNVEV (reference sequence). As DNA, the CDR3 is TGTGCCAGCAGGCCGGGGGGTGGGGCTGAAGCTTTCTTT. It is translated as CASRPGGGAEAFF.

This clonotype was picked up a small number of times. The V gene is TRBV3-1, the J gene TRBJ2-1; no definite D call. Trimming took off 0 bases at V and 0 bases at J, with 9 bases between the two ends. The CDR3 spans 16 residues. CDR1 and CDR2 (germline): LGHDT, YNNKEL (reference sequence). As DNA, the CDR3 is TGTGCCAGCAGCCAAGAGTACAGTTCCTCCTACAATGAGCAGTTCTTC. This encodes CASSQEYSSSYNEQFF.

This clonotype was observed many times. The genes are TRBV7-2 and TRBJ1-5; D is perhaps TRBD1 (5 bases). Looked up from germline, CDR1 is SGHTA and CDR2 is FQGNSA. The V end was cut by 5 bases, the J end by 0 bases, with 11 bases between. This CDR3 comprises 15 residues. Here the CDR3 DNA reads TGTGCCAGCAGCCCGGGGGGGAATAGCAATCAGCCCCAGCATTTT. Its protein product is CASSPGGNSNQPQHF. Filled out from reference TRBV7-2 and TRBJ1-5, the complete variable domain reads GAGVSQSPSNKVTEKGKDVELRCDPISGHTALYWYRQSLGQGLEFLIYFQGNSAPDKSGLPSDRFSAERTGGSVSTLTIQRTQQEDSAVYLCASSPGGNSNQPQHFGDGTRLSIL.

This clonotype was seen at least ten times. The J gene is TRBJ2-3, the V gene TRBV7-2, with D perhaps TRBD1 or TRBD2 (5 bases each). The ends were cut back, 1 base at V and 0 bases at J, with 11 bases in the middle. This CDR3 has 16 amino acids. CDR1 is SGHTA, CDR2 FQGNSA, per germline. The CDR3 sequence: CASSLGGYVSTDTQYF. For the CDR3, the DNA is TGTGCCAGCAGCTTAGGGGGGTACGTTAGCACAGATACGCAGTATTTT. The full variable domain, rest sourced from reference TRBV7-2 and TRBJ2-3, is GAGVSQSPSNKVTEKGKDVELRCDPISGHTALYWYRQSLGQGLEFLIYFQGNSAPDKSGLPSDRFSAERTGGSVSTLTIQRTQQEDSAVYLCASSLGGYVSTDTQYFGPGTRLTVL.

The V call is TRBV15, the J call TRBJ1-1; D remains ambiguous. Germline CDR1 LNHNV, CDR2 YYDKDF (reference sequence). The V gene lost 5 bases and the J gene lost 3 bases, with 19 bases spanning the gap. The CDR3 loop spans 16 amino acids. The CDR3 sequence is CATSGPSLGVDTEAFF. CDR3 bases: TGTGCCACCAGCGGCCCTTCCCTCGGGGTGGACACTGAAGCTTTCTTT.

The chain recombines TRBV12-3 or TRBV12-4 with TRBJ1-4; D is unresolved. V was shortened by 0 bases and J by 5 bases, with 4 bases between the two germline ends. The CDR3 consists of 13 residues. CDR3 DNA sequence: TGTGCCAGCAGTTTAGCGGTAAATGAAAAACTGTTTTTT. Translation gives CASSLAVNEKLFF.

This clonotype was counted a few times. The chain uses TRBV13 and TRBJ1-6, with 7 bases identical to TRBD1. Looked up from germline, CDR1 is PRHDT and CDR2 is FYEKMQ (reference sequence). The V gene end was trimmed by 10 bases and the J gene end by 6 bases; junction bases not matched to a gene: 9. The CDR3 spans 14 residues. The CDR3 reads CATQPGTVNSPLHF. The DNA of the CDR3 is TGTGCCACCCAACCCGGGACAGTTAATTCACCCCTCCACTTT.

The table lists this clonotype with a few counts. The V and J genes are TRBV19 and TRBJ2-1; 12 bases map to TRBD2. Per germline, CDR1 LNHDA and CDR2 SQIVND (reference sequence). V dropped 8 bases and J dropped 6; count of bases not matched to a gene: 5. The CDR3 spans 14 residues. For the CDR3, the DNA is TGTGCCAGTTCGACTAGCGGGGGATTCAATGAGCAGTTCTTC. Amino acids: CASSTSGGFNEQFF.

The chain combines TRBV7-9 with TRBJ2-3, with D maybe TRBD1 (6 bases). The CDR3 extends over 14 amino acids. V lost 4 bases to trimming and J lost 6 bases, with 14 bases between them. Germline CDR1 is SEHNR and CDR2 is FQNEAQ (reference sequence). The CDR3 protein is CASSSGTGRDTQYF. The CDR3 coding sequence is TGTGCCAGCAGCTCGGGCACAGGGCGTGATACGCAGTATTTT.

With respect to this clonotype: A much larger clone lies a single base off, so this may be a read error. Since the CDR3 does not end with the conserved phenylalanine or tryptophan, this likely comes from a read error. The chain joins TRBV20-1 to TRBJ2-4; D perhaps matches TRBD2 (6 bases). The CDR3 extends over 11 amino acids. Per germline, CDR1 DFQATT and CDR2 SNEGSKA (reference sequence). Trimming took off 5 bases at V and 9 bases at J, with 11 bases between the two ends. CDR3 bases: TGCAGTGCTGATCTGGGGGGCATTCAGTACTTG. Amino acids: CSADLGGIQYL.

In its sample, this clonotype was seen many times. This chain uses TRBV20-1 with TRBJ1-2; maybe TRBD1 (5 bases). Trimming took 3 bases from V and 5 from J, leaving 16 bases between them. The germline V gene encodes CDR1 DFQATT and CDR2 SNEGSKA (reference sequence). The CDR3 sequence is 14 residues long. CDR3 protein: CSARGQVSGYGYTF. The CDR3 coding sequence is TGCAGTGCTAGGGGGCAGGTTTCCGGGTATGGCTACACCTTC.

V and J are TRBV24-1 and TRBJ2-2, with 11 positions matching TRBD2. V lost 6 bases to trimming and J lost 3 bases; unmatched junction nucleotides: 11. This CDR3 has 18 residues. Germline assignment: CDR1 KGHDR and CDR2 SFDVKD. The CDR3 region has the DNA TGTGCCACCAGTCCACTTACTAGCGGGGGACCCGACACCGGGGAGCTGTTTTTT. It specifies CATSPLTSGGPDTGELFF.

CDR3 bases: TGCAGTGCTCCGGCTAGCGGGGGGGCGACAGATACGCAGTATTTT. Translating gives CSAPASGGATDTQYF. J is TRBJ2-3 and V is TRBV20-1, with 12 bases identical to TRBD2. The CDR3 totals 15 residues. The germline gives CDR1 DFQATT, CDR2 SNEGSKA (reference sequence). V gave up 5 bases and J gave up 3 bases; unmatched junction bases: 6.

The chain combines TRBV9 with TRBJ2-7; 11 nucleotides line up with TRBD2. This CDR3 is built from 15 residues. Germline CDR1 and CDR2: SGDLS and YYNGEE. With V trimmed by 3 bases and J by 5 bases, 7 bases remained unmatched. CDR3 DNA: TGTGCCAGCAGCGAGATAGCGGGGGGGAGCGACGAGCAGTACTTC. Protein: CASSEIAGGSDEQYF. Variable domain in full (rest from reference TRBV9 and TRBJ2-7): DSGVTQTPKHLITATGQRVTLRCSPRSGDLSVYWYQQSLDQGLQFLIQYYNGEERAKGNILERFSAQQFPDLHSELNLSSLELGDSALYFCASSEIAGGSDEQYFGPGTRLTVT.

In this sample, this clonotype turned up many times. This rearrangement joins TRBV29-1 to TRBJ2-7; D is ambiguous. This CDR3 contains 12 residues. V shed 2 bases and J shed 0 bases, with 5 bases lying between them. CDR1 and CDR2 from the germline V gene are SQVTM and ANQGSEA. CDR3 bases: TGCAGCGTTGAATCGGGCTCCTACGAGCAGTACTTC. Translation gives CSVESGSYEQYF.

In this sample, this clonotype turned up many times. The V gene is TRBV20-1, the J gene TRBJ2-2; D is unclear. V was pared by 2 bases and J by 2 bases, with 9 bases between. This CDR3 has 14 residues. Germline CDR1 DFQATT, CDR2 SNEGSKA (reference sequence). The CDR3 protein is CSARTPLNTGELFF. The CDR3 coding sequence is TGCAGTGCTAGAACCCCTCTTAACACCGGGGAGCTGTTTTTT.

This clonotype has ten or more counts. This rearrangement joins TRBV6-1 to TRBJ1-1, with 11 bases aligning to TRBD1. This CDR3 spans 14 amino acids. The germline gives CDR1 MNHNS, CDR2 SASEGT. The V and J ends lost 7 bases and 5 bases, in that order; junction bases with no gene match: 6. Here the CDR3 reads CASILGTGGTEAFF. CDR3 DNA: TGTGCCAGCATCTTGGGGACAGGGGGAACTGAAGCTTTCTTT.

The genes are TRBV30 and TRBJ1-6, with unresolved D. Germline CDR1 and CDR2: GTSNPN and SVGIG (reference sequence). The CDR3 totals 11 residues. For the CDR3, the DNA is TGTGTGTCCCTCGGGTATTCACCCCTCCACTTT. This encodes CVSLGYSPLHF.

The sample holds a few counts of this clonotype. The CDR3 nucleotides read TGTGCCAGCAGCGTAGAAGGGCTCGGAGAGACCCAGTACTTC. Translating gives CASSVEGLGETQYF. The chain has TRBV9 and TRBJ2-5; no definite D call. From germline, CDR1 is SGDLS and CDR2 YYNGEE. The CDR3 covers 14 residues. Trimming took off 0 bases at V and 4 bases at J, with 10 bases between the two ends. Based on the CDR3 plus reference TRBV9 and TRBJ2-5, the full variable domain is DSGVTQTPKHLITATGQRVTLRCSPRSGDLSVYWYQQSLDQGLQFLIQYYNGEERAKGNILERFSAQQFPDLHSELNLSSLELGDSALYFCASSVEGLGETQYFGPGTRLLVL.

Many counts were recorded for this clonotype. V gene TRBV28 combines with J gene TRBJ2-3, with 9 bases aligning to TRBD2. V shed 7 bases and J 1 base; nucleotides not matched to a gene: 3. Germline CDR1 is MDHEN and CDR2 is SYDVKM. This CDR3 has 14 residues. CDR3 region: CASKLAGGTDTQYF. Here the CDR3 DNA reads TGTGCCAGCAAATTAGCGGGGGGCACAGATACGCAGTATTTT.